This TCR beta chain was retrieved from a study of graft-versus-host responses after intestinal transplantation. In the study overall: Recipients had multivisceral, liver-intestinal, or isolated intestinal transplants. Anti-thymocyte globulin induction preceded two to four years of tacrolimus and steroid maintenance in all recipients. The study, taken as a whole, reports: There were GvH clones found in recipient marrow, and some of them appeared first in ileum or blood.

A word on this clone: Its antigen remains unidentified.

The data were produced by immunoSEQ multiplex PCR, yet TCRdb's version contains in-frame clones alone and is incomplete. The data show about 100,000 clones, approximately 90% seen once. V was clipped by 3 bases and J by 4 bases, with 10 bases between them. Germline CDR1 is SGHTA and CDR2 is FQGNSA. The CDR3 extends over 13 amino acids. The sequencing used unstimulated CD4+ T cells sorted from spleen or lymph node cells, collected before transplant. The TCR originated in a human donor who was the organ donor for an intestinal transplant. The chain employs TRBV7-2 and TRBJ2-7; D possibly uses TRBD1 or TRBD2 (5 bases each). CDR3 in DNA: TGTGCCAGCAGCTTGTCTGAGGGGTACGAGCAGTACTTC. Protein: CASSLSEGYEQYF.